The entry below describes one T cell receptor beta chain. Its antigen is currently unknown. Germline values: CDR1 MGHRA, CDR2 YSYEKL. Trimming at V came to 2 bases and at J to 4 bases, leaving 4 bases not matched to a gene. The CDR3 contains 14 residues. This specimen belongs to a study of cytomegalovirus exposure and HLA in healthy donors. On the study more broadly: In an earlier analysis, approximately 120 million unique TCR beta sequences were found from 200 million or so T cells.

Study results and caveats: Productive status was seen about 87% or about 30% of the time for most TCR beta V segments in an earlier analysis. It is likely that the observed cluster of highly shared sequence variants was a sequencing artifact.

Primers: 60 Vbeta forward and 13 Jbeta reverse. In the study's own analysis: The authors later counted roughly 76 million unique TCR beta chains, some 11 million of them shared. Assay: immunoSEQ multiplex PCR; the TCRdb copy retains only in-frame clones and omits some. The V and J calls and clone size were taken over from that table, and D and trimming were inferred from the DNA. The table shows about 160,000 clones, with roughly 85% occurring only once. Sequencing used PBMCs. This receptor was taken from a woman younger than 45 in good health and CMV-seronegative. The V and J genes are TRBV4-1 and TRBJ2-7; 8 bases map to TRBD1. The CDR3 nucleotides are TGCGCCAGCAGCCAACGAGACAGGGGTTACGAGCAGTACTTC. The encoded protein is CASSQRDRGYEQYF.